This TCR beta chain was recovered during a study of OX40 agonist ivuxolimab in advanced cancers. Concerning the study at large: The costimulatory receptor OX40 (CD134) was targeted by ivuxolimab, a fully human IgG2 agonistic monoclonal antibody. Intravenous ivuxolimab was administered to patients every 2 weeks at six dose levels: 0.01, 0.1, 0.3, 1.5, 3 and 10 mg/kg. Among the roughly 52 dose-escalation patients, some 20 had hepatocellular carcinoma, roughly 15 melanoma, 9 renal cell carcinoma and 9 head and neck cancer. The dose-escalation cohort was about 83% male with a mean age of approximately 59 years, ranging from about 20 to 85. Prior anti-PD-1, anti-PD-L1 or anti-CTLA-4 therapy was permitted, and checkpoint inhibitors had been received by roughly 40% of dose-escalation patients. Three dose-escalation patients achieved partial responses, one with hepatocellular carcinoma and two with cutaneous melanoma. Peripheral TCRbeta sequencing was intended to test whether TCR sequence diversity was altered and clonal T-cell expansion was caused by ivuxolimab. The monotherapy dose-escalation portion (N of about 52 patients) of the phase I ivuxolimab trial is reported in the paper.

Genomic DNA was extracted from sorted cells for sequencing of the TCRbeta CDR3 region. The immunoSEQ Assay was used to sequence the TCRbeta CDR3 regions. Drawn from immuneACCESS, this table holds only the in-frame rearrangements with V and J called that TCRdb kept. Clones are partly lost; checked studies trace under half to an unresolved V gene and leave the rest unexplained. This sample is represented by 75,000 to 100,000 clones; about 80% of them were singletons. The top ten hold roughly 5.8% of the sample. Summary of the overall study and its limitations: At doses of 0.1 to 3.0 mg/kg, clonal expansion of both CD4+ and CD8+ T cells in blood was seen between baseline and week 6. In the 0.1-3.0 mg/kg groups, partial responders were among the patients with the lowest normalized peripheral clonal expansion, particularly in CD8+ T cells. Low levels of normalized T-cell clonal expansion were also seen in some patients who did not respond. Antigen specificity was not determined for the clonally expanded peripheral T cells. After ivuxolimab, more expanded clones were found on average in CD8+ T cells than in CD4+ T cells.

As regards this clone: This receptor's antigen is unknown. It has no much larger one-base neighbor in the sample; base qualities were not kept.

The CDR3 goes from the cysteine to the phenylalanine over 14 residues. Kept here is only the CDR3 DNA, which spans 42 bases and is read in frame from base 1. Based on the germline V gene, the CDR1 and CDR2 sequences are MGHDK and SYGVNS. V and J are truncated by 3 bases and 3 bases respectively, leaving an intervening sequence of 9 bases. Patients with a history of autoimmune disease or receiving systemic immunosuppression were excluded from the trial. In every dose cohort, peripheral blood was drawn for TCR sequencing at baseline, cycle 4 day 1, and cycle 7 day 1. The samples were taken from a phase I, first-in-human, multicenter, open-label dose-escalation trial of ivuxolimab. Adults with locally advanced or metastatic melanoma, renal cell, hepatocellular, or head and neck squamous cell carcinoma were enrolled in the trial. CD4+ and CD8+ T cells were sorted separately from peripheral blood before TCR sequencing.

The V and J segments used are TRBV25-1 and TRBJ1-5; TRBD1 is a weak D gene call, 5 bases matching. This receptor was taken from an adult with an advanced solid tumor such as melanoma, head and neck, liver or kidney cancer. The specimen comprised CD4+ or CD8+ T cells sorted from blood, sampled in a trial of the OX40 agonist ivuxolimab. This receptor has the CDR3 CASSDTGSNQPQHF. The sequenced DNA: TGTGCCAGCAGTGATACAGGCTCCAATCAGCCCCAGCATTTT.